This TCR beta chain was documented in a study of blood T cell repertoires in COVID-19. Background on the study: Sources were T cells, B-cell-depleted T cells, or PBMCs; the material itself was cDNA or gDNA.

In the authors' workflow: Amplified reference gene primers provided the basis for estimating nucleated cell counts. Sequencing used immunoSEQ multiplex PCR; TCRdb keeps in-frame clones, though not all of them. V and J calls and clone size are as listed in that table; D and trimming were resolved from the DNA. The table has about 480,000 clones, roughly 90% seen once. The germline CDR1 and CDR2 sequences are MRHNA and SNTAGT. V gave up 0 bases and J gave up 10 bases, with 25 bases separating them. CDR3 size: 18 residues. Assignment of participants to cohorts was predicated upon participant-reported clinical history.

The sequenced material came from PBMCs or T cells enriched from blood (not recorded which). The chain employs TRBV6-4 and TRBJ2-1; TRBD1 might be the D (6 bases). The sequence came from a woman between 35 and 50 years old who had recovered from COVID-19. CDR3 coding DNA: TGTGCCAGCAGTGACTCCCCTTTTAAAGAGGGGCCAAGGGGGGAGCAGTTCTTC. As protein: CASSDSPFKEGPRGEQFF.